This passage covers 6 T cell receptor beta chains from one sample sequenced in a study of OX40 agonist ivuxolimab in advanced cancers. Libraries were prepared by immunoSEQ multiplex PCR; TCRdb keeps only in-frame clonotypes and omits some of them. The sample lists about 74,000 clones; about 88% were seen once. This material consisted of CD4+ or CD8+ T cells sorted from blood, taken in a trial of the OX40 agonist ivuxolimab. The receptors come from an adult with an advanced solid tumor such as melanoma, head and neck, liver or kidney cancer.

CDR3 sequence: CAWSVFRVRGNNEQFF. The CDR3 region has the DNA TGTGCCTGGAGTGTATTCAGGGTGAGGGGAAACAATGAGCAGTTCTTC. The chain couples TRBV30 to TRBJ2-1, with D tentatively TRBD1 or TRBD2 (5 bases each). The CDR3 spans 16 residues. The germline V gene encodes CDR1 GTSNPN and CDR2 SVGIG (reference sequence). V was clipped by 0 bases and J by 5 bases, with 17 bases between them.

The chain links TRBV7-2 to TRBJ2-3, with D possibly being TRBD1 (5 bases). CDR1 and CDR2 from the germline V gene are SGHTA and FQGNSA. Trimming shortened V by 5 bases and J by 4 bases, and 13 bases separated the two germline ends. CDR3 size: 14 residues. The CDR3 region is CASSPDSMSDTQYF. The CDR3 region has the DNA TGTGCCAGCAGCCCAGACAGCATGTCAGATACGCAGTATTTT. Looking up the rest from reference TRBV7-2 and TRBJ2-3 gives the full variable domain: GAGVSQSPSNKVTEKGKDVELRCDPISGHTALYWYRQSLGQGLEFLIYFQGNSAPDKSGLPSDRFSAERTGGSVSTLTIQRTQQEDSAVYLCASSPDSMSDTQYFGPGTRLTVL.

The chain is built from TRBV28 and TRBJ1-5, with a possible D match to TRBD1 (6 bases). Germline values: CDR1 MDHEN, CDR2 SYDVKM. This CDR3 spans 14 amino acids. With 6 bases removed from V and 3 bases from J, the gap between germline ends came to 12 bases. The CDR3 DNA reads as TGTGCCAGCAGCCTGGACAGATTCAATCAGCCCCAGCATTTT. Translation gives CASSLDRFNQPQHF.

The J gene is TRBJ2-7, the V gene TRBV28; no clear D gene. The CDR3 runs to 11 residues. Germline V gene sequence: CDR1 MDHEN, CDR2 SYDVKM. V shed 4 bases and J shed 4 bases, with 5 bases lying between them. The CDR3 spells CASSSRYEQYV. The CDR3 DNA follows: TGTGCCAGCAGTTCCCGGTACGAGCAGTACGTC.

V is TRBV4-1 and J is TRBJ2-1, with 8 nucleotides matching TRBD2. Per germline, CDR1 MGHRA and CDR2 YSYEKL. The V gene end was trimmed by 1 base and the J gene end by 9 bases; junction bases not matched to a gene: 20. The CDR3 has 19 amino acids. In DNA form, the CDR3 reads TGCGCCAGCAGCCAAGTAGGCGGGAGGAAGCCTTGGGCTCGTGGTGAGCAGTTCTTC. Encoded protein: CASSQVGGRKPWARGEQFF.

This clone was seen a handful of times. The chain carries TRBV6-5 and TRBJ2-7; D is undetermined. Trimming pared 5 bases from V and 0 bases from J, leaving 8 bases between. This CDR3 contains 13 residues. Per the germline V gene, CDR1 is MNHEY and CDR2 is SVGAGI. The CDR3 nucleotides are TGTGCCAGCAGTGTACCCAACTCCTACGAGCAGTACTTC. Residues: CASSVPNSYEQYF.